This T cell receptor beta chain is from a study of T cells after yellow fever vaccination. The study's findings and limits: Reappearing after the booster were most of the clones from primary vaccination (96% CD4, approximately 88% CD8). Some clonotypes were seen in both the CD4 and the CD8 compartments. These made up a small share and likely arose from convergent recombination.

This CDR3 comprises 13 residues. The germline V and J ends were trimmed by 0 bases and 8 bases, with 10 bases remaining between them. Per the germline V gene, CDR1 is MNHEY and CDR2 is SVGEGT. One entry per CDR3 protein, called by TCRdb with MiXCR from the 5' RACE reads. Among some 600,000 distinct CDR3 sequences, around a sixth were seen once, and the ten largest hold around 15%. Turning to this clonotype: The target antigen is unknown.

The sample here was PBMCs, taken 5 to 6 days after the first yellow fever vaccination. The receptor was isolated from a man between 18 and 29 years old who received the YFV17D yellow fever vaccine. This rearrangement joins TRBV6-2 or TRBV6-3 to TRBJ1-1; no definite D call. CDR3 sequence (DNA): TGTGCCAGCAGTTACTCGACGGCGGGAGAAGCTTTCTTT. Translated: CASSYSTAGEAFF.